The rows below give T cell receptor beta chains drawn from one sample of a study of response to subunit inactivated influenza vaccine. MiXCR, run by TCRdb on the RT-PCR reads, gives a single entry per CDR3 protein. Here the sample spans some 570,000 distinct CDR3 sequences, about 11% being singletons. These same records also appear under a second study, on T cells expressing NK-cell markers.

Sequenced here: PBMCs from blood, sampled on the day of vaccination. The receptors derive from a man aged 45 to 65 who received an inactivated influenza vaccine. Each CDR3 is given with its conserved first and last residue. The D gene is left open where the match is weak. A row's size may be missing; if present it is once, few, many or a size class.

>TRBV5-1|-|TRBJ2-6|-
TGCGCCAGCAGCCGTGAGGGGCCCGGCTCTGGGGCCAACGTCCTGACTTTC
CASSREGPGSGANVLTF
>TRBV20-1|-|TRBJ2-1|-
TGCAGTGCTAGAGATCCCATCGTGGGCCGGGGGAGGATTCAGTTCTTC
CSARDPIVGRGRIQFF
>TRBV11-2|-|TRBJ2-7|few
TGTGCCAGCAGCTTGGGGACTGGTGGCCACGAGCAGTACTTC
CASSLGTGGHEQYF
>TRBV4-2|-|TRBJ2-7|-
TGTGCCAGCAGCCCTCGAATGGGGGGCCTCTACGAGCAGTACTTC
CASSPRMGGLYEQYF
>TRBV11-2|TRBD2|TRBJ2-3|once
TGTGCCAGCAGCTTATCCTCACTAGCGGGGGGGCCTACAGATACGCAGTATTTT
CASSLSSLAGGPTDTQYF
>TRBV4-3|TRBD2|TRBJ2-3|-
TGCGCCAGCAGCCAAGAACCGACTAGCGGGAGGTTAACAGATACGCAGTATTTT
CASSQEPTSGRLTDTQYF
>TRBV7-9|-|TRBJ1-1|-
TGTGCCAGCAGCAAAAGTAGTATAATGAACACTGAAGCTTTCTTT
CASSKSSIMNTEAFF
>TRBV12-3/TRBV12-4|TRBD2|TRBJ2-7|few
TGTGCCAGCAGTTACGGACTAGCGGGGGAGCGTAGCTCCTACGAGCAGTACTTC
CASSYGLAGERSSYEQYF
>TRBV20-1|-|TRBJ2-7|few
TGCAGTGCTAGAGGTTTCTTTTCCTACGAGCAGTACTTC
CSARGFFSYEQYF
>TRBV5-6|TRBD1|TRBJ1-5|-
TGTGCCAGCAGCTTGGCGGGACAGGGGTCGTGGGAGCCCCAGCATTTT
CASSLAGQGSWEPQHF
>TRBV5-6|-|TRBJ2-1|-
TGTGCCAGCAGCGTGGAATACAATGAGCAGTTCTTC
CASSVEYNEQFF
>TRBV5-1|-|TRBJ2-5|few
TGCGCCAGCAGCCCTGGGCCTAGCGACCAAGAGACCCAGTACTTC
CASSPGPSDQETQYF
>TRBV27|-|TRBJ2-3|-
TGTGCCAGCAGTTTCGCTGAGGTGGCTCGGGCAGATACGCAGTATTTT
CASSFAEVARADTQYF
>TRBV5-1|TRBD1|TRBJ2-1|few
TGCGCCAGCAGCTCGGATCCGGGACAGGACTACAATGAGCAGTTCTTC
CASSSDPGQDYNEQFF
>TRBV20-1|-|TRBJ2-2|few
TGCAGTGCTAGTCGGGGGCGAGGTCTGAACACCGGGGAGCTGTTTTTT
CSASRGRGLNTGELFF
>TRBV15|TRBD2|TRBJ2-3|few
TGTGCCACCAGCAGAGGCCTAGCGGGAAGCACAGATACGCAGTATTTT
CATSRGLAGSTDTQYF
>TRBV4-2|TRBD2|TRBJ2-7|few
TGTGCCAGCAGCCAAGGTCGAGCGGGGTCTGTTCCCTACGAGCAGTACTTC
CASSQGRAGSVPYEQYF
>TRBV5-5|TRBD2|TRBJ2-2|few
TGTGCCAGTGGACTAGCGTGGACCGGGGAGCTGTTTTTT
CASGLAWTGELFF
>TRBV20-1|-|TRBJ2-2|few
TGCAGTGCTAACGTTGGGACCGGGGAGCTGTTTTTT
CSANVGTGELFF
>TRBV10-3|-|TRBJ2-7|-
TGTGCCATCAGTGATCTCGGGGGAAGAAGCTACGAGCAGTACTTC
CAISDLGGRSYEQYF
>TRBV29-1|TRBD2|TRBJ2-1|many
TGCAGCGTTGAGATCGGGGGGTGGGAGAATGAGCAGTTCTTC
CSVEIGGWENEQFF
>TRBV4-3|TRBD2|TRBJ2-1|many
TGCGCCAGCAGCCAAGAATGGACTAGCGGGAGAATGGATCGAATCTTC
CASSQEWTSGRMDRIF
>TRBV4-2|TRBD2|TRBJ2-3|few
TGTGCCACCAAGCGGGAGGGCACAGATACGCAGTATTTT
CATKREGTDTQYF
>TRBV7-2|-|TRBJ2-5|few
TGTGCCAGCAGCTACCCTCGGACAGACCAAGAGACCCAGTACTTC
CASSYPRTDQETQYF
>TRBV5-1|TRBD1|TRBJ1-5|few
TGCGCCAGCAGCTCAACAGGGGATCCGCCCCAGCATTTT
CASSSTGDPPQHF
>TRBV6-2/TRBV6-3|TRBD2|TRBJ2-1|few
TGTGCCAGCAGGCAACTAGCGGGAGTAAATGAGCAGTTCTTC
CASRQLAGVNEQFF
>TRBV7-2|-|TRBJ2-1|-
TGTGCCAGCAGCTCATTGGACGGAATATCCTACAATGAGCAGTTCTTC
CASSSLDGISYNEQFF
>TRBV11-2|TRBD1|TRBJ2-3|-
TGTGCCAGCAGCCGCCCGAGGACAGGGGGGGAGCCCACAGATACGCAGTATTTT
CASSRPRTGGEPTDTQYF
>TRBV6-6|-|TRBJ2-5|-
TGTGCCAGCACCCTGAGTTCGAAGGGGACCCAGTACTTC
CASTLSSKGTQYF
>TRBV9|TRBD2|TRBJ2-1|few
TGTGCCAGCAGCGCAGGTCTAGAGCGGGGTAAGCAGTTCTTC
CASSAGLERGKQFF
>TRBV5-1|-|TRBJ2-5|-
TGCGCCAGCAGCTTGGGGGAATTGGCAAGGTTGGAGACCCAGTACTTC
CASSLGELARLETQYF
>TRBV12-3/TRBV12-4|TRBD2|TRBJ2-1|many
TGTGCCAGCAGTTTGGCGGGAGGGCCGTTTGAGCAGTTCTTC
CASSLAGGPFEQFF
>TRBV20-1|TRBD2|TRBJ2-2|-
TGCAGTGCTAGAGATGCTAGCGGGAAGAACACCGGGGAGCTGTTTTTT
CSARDASGKNTGELFF
>TRBV7-9|-|TRBJ2-7|-
TGTGCCAGCAGCTTAGTATCGGGGGTCGCCTACGAGCAGTACTTC
CASSLVSGVAYEQYF
>TRBV20-1|TRBD2|TRBJ2-7|few
TGCAGTGCTAGCCCGGGTAGCGGGATTTACGAGCAGTACTTC
CSASPGSGIYEQYF
>TRBV29-1|-|TRBJ2-7|-
TGCAGCGTGGGCAGAGGAACCGCCTACGAGCAGTACTTC
CSVGRGTAYEQYF
>TRBV12-3/TRBV12-4|-|TRBJ1-2|few
TGTGCCAGCAGTTTTAGATCCCGGACAGCCTACACCTTC
CASSFRSRTAYTF
>TRBV12-3/TRBV12-4|-|TRBJ2-3|-
TGTGCCAGCAGTCCCGCCTTTTCTGCGGGCGCAGATACGCAGTATTTT
CASSPAFSAGADTQYF
>TRBV7-2|TRBD2|TRBJ2-7|-
TGTGCCAGCAGCACCGGGACTAGCGGGCGGTACGAGCAGTACTTC
CASSTGTSGRYEQYF
>TRBV29-1|TRBD1|TRBJ1-2|many
TGCAGCGTTGGGACAGGGAGAAACTATGGCTACACCTTC
CSVGTGRNYGYTF